This section outlines one T cell receptor (beta chain) sequence together with its context. This clonotype was recorded at least ten times. Its antigen specificity is not known. Nothing much larger sits one base from this clone, and base qualities are not available. The germline V gene specifies ENHRY as CDR1 and SYGVKD as CDR2. V is trimmed back by 4 bases and J by 4 bases, and the junction contains 5 bases that no gene match accounts for. The CDR3 runs 14 amino acids, cysteine and phenylalanine included. Only the CDR3 portion is preserved as DNA: 42 bases, with reading frame beginning at the first base. Only healthy Caucasian donors were included. The twin cohort consisted of three pairs of female monozygotic twins, all aged roughly 18 to 30 years. RNA for TCR libraries was isolated from peripheral blood mononuclear cells. The library came from 5' RACE. Sequencing instrument: Illumina HiSeq 2000. Template switching added a universal primer binding site, and the final cDNA carried a unique molecular identifier that allowed TCR cDNA molecules to be counted accurately. First-strand cDNA for TCR alpha and beta chains was synthesized from specific primers in the conserved constant-segment region. To control for contamination, every cDNA library was double barcoded, receiving both a SMART-Mk sample barcode and Illumina barcodes. TruSeq adapter sequences along with Illumina sample barcodes were introduced in two successive PCR steps. TCR alpha and beta cDNA libraries were sequenced on the Illumina HiSeq platform with custom primers. On the study's bioinformatics: Unique molecular identifiers were extracted from raw reads with MiGEC, and CDR3 positions were determined with MiXCR. Recombination models were inferred per individual with the repgenHMM and IGoR tools using an EM algorithm. The tcR package in R was used for shared clonotype analysis, with sharing normalized by the product of cloneset sizes. Out-of-frame nonproductive sequences were analyzed to study raw recombination free of thymic and clonal selection effects. TCRdb took the public reads, trimmed them with fastp at Q25, ran MiXCR for clone calling and kept in-frame beta chains. Every entry covers one CDR3 protein and lists the most common genes and DNA from its rows. The V and J calls come from TCRdb's annotation, not from the publication. In all, the sample holds roughly 700,000 distinct CDR3 sequences, and around 8.3% of those were seen once. The top ten hold 0.75% to 1% of the sample.

The sample is drawn from a study of identical twins (dated by TCRdb to the mid-2010s). Study-wide context: The study deep-sequenced TCR alpha and beta repertoires from monozygotic twins, unrelated adults of various ages and cord blood to test whether fetal clonotypes persist. To rule out contamination, replicate twin experiments were performed at different times with different library preparation protocols.

The research as a whole found: Because the same donors could not be followed over many years, conclusions were based on cross-sectional statistical analysis. Compared with coincidental sharing between unrelated individuals, an excess of low generation-probability sequences was observed among out-of-frame TCR alpha sequences shared between twins. Excess twin sharing in beta out-of-frame sequences was weaker because fewer shared sequences lowered the signal-to-noise ratio. Recombination models systematically underestimated out-of-frame TCR alpha sharing in monozygotic twins but agreed with sharing between unrelated individuals. Invariant T cells such as MAIT and iNKT could partly confound zero-insertion analyses, though diverse VJ usage argued against this for most clonotypes. Abundant cord blood beta clonotypes carried fewer insertions; young adult naive repertoires showed a weaker similar trend, while memory repertoires showed none.

The same data also went into a second study, on yellow fever vaccine responses in identical twins. The second paper further reports: The authors reported that the T cell response to vaccination in identical twins appeared partly convergent and partly personalized. Focusing on identical twins, the study followed the T cell clones that responded to the vaccine, and did so with precision.

Material for sequencing was PBMCs. This sequence was found in a young woman in good health. The V gene is TRBV10-3 and the J gene is TRBJ1-1; TRBD1 matches 8 bases in the middle. CDR3 region: CAISGSTGGTEAFF. Here is the DNA: TGTGCCATCAGTGGGAGCACAGGGGGCACTGAAGCTTTCTTT.